This T cell receptor beta chain was identified in a study of Tregs in tolerant kidney transplant recipients (dated by TCRdb to about 2019). With respect to the entire study: Other Treg samples came from a roughly 3-day mixed lymphocyte reaction with belatacept, some followed by an approximately five-day donor restimulation, before sorting recipient CD4+CD25+CD127- cells. TCRbeta repertoire sequencing was used in 3 healthy controls to compare several methods for expanding Tregs specific for an allogeneic donor. Antibodies distinguished recipient from donor cells when sorting primary belatacept mixed lymphocyte reaction cultures. Before combined kidney and bone marrow transplantation, this study identified donor-specific regulatory T cells using TCRbeta sequencing and then followed those same cells after transplant.

Blood from healthy controls was obtained either as purchased buffy coats or from healthy volunteers. Healthy control blood was processed to PBMCs with a Ficoll density gradient and then cryopreserved, whereas patient PBMCs were collected both before and after transplant. On the study overall, not on this receptor specifically: The most biologically relevant and donor-specific TCRbeta repertoire appeared to be identified by expanding Tregs with activated donor B cells. Because only a small number of patients were included, the study had limitations, and the results will need to be validated in larger populations as well as under other immunosuppression protocols. Biological reproducibility was not examined directly, but technical replication error appeared to be minimal.

Genomic DNA was extracted from sorted cells with the QIAGEN DNeasy Blood and Tissue Kit for TCRbeta CDR3 sequencing. Through immunoSEQ, high-throughput TCRbeta CDR3 sequencing was done commercially, including PCR amplification with internal controls and bias correction. The authors processed their data as follows. Unique productive TCRbeta sequences were defined by CDR3 nucleotide sequence where primers matched, otherwise by CDR3 amino acid sequence with Vbeta and Jbeta genes. A sequence counted as donor-reactive if, in CFSE-low cells, the sequence had a frequency of at least 0.01% and was expanded at least 5-fold compared with unstimulated cells. Jensen-Shannon divergence calculated on the top 100 TCRbeta sequences ranked by frequency was used to measure repertoire divergence. When a sample had multiple sequencing runs, each run was corrected for sorting error separately and the runs were then pooled. As stored in TCRdb, this immuneACCESS dataset retains in-frame rearrangements with V and J assigned. A fraction of the clones does not appear; measured against another copy, unresolved V genes explain less than half of the discrepancy, and the remainder lacks a known reason. The V and J calls and clone size come from that table; D and trimming were worked out from the DNA. Within this sample are just over 30,000 clones, with 70% to 85% of them counted one time only. The ten largest clones capture around 2.3% of the sample.

The CDR3 spans 14 residues, from the cysteine through the phenylalanine. Just CDR3 DNA is preserved here, 42 bases in frame from base 1. Taken from the germline V gene, the CDR1 and CDR2 loops are SNHLY and FYNNEI. The junction carries 14 bases between V and J, which are trimmed by 4 bases and 6 bases respectively. Turning to this clone: The antigen it recognizes is unknown. Base-call qualities are not available, and no considerably larger clone is one nucleotide away.

The clonotype was recovered from a human donor in good health. The chain couples TRBV2 to TRBJ2-3; TRBD2 is a possible D gene, resting on 6 matching bases. The material sequenced was Tregs from blood cultured with allogeneic cells. The CDR3 protein is CASSARGYGDTQYF. The DNA sequence is TGTGCCAGCAGTGCCCGGGGGTATGGGGATACGCAGTATTTT.